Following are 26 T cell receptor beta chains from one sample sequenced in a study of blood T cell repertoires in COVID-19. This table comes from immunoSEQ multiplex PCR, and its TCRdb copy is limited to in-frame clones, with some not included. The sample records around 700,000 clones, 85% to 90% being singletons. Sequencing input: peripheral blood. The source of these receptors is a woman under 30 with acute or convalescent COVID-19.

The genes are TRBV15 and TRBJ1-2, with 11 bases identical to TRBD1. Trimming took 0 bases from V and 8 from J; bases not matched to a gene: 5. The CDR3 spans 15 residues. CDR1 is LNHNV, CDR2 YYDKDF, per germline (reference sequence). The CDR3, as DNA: TGTGCCACCAGCAGAGAGTGGACAGGGGGCGAGGGCTACACCTTC. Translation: CATSREWTGGEGYTF.

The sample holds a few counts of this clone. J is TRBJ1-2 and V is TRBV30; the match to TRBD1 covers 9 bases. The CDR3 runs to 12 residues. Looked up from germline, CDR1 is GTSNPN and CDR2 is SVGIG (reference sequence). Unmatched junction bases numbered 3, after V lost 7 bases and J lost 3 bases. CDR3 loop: CALQGAYYGYTF. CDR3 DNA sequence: TGTGCCTTACAGGGGGCTTACTATGGCTACACCTTC.

This CDR3 is CASSQRVQGISYEQYF. The CDR3 DNA sequence: TGTGCCAGCAGCCAAAGGGTACAGGGTATTTCCTACGAGCAGTACTTC. This chain uses TRBV7-8 with TRBJ2-7; a possible D gene is TRBD1 (6 bases). The length of the CDR3 is 16 residues. Germline V lookup: CDR1 SGHVS, CDR2 FQNEAQ. V lost 5 bases and J 1 base, leaving 18 bases between the germline ends.

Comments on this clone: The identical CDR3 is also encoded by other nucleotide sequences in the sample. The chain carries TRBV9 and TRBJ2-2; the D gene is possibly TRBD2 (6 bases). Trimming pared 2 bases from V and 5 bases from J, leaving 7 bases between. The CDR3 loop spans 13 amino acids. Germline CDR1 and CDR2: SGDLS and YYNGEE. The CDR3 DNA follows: TGTGCCAGCAGCGTTGGGGGGACCGGGGAGCTGTTTTTT. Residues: CASSVGGTGELFF.

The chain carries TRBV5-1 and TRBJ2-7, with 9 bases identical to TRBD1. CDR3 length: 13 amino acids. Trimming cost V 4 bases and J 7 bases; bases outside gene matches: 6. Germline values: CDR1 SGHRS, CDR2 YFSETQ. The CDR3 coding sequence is TGCGCCAGCAGCATGGGACAGGGTGGAGAGCAGTACTTC. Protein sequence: CASSMGQGGEQYF.

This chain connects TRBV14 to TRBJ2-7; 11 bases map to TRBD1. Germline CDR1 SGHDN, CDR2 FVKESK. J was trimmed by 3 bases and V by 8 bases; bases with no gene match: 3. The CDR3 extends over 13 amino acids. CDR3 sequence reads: CASRDRGDYEQYF. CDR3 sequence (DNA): TGTGCCAGCCGGGACAGGGGGGACTACGAGCAGTACTTC.

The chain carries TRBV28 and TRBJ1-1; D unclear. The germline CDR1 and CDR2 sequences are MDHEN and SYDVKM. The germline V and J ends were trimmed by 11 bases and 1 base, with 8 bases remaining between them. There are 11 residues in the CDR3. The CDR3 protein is CASRRNTEAFF. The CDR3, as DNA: TGTGCCTCAAGGAGGAACACTGAAGCTTTCTTT.

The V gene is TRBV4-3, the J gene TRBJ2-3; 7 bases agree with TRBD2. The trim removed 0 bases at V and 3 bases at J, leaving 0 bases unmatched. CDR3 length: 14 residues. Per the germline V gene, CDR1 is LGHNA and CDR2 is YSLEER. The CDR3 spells CASSQDGGTDTQYF. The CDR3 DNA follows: TGCGCCAGCAGCCAAGACGGGGGGACAGATACGCAGTATTTT.

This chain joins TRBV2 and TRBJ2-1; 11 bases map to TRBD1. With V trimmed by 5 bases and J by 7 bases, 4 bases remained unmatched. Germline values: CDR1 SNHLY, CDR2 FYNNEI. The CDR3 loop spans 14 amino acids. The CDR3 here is CASSPGQGVNEQFF. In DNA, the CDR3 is TGTGCCAGCAGTCCGGGACAGGGGGTGAATGAGCAGTTCTTC.

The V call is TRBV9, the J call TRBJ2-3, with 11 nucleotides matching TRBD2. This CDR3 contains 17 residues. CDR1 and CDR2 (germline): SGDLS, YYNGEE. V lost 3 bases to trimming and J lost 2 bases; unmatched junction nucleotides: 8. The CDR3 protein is CASSATSGRAVTDTQYF. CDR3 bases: TGTGCCAGCAGCGCCACTAGCGGGAGAGCAGTCACAGATACGCAGTATTTT.

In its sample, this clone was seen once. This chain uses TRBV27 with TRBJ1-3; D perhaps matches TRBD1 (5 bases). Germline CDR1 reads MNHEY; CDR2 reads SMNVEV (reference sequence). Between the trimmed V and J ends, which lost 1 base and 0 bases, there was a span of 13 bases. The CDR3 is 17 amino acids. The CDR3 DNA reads TGTGCCAGCAGTTTATTTCCCCACGGGGGCTCTGGAAACACCATATATTTT. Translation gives CASSLFPHGGSGNTIYF.

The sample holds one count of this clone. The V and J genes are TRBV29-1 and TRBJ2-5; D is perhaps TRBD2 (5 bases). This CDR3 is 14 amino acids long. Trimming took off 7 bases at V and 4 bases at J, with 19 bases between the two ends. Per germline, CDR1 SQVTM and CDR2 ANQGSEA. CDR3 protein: CSEKKGRELETQYF. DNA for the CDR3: TGCAGCGAAAAGAAGGGAAGGGAGTTAGAGACCCAGTACTTC. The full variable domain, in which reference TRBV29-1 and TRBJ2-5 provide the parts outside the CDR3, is SAVISQKPSRDICQRGTSLTIQCQVDSQVTMMFWYRQQPGQSLTLIATANQGSEATYESGFVIDKFPISRPNLTFSTLTVSNMSPEDSSIYLCSEKKGRELETQYFGPGTRLLVL.

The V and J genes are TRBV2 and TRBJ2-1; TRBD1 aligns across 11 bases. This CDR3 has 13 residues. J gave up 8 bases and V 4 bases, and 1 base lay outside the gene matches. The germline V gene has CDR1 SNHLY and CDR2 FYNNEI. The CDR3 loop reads CASSGGQGDEQFF. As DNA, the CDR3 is TGTGCCAGCAGTGGGGGACAGGGGGATGAGCAGTTCTTC.

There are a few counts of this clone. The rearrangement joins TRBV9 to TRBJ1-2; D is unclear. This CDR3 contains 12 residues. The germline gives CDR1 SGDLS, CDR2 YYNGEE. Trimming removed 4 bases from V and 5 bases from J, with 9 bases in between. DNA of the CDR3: TGTGCCAGCAGCTCGAACTCGTATGGCTACACCTTC. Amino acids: CASSSNSYGYTF.

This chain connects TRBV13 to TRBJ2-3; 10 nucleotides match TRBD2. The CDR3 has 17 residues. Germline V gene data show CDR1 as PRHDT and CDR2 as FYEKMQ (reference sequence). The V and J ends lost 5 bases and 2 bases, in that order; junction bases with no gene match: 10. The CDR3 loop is CASSSGSSGGNTDTQYF. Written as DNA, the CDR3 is TGTGCCAGCAGCAGCGGCTCTAGCGGGGGAAACACAGATACGCAGTATTTT.

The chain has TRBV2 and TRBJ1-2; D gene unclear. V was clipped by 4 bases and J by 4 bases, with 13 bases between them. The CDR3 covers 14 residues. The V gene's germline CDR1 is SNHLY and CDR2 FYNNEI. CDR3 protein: CASSVSGNAYGYTF. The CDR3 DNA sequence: TGTGCCAGCAGTGTATCCGGGAATGCCTATGGCTACACCTTC.

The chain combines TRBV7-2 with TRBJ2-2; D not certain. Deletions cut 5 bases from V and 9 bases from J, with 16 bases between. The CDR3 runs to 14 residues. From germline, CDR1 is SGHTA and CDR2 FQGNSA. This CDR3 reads CASSQEVSARELFF. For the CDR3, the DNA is TGTGCCAGCAGCCAAGAGGTTTCGGCAAGGGAGCTGTTTTTT. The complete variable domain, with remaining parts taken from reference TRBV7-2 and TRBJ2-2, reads GAGVSQSPSNKVTEKGKDVELRCDPISGHTALYWYRQSLGQGLEFLIYFQGNSAPDKSGLPSDRFSAERTGGSVSTLTIQRTQQEDSAVYLCASSQEVSARELFFGEGSRLTVL.

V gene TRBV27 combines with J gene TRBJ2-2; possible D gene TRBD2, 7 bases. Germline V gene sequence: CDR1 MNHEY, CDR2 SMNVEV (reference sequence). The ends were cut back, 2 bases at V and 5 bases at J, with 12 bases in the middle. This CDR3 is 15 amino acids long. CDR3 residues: CASSLGGAFTGELFF. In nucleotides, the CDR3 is TGTGCCAGCAGTTTAGGGGGGGCCTTTACCGGGGAGCTGTTTTTT.

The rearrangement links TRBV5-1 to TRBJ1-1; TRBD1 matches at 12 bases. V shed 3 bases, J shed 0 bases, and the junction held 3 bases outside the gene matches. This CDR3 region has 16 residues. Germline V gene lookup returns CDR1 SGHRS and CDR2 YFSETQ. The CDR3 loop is CASSSGQGALNTEAFF. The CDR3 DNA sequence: TGCGCCAGCAGCTCGGGACAGGGGGCCTTGAACACTGAAGCTTTCTTT.

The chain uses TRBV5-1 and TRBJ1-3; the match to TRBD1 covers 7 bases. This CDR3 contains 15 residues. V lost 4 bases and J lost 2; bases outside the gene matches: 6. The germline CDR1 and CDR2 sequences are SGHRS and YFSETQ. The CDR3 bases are TGCGCCAGCAGCCACGACAGGGCTACTGGAAACACCATATATTTT. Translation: CASSHDRATGNTIYF.

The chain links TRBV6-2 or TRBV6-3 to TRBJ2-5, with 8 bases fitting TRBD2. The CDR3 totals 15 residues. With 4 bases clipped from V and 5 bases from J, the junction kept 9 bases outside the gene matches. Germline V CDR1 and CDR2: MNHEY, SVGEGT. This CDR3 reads CASSWGRGESETQYF. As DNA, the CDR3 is TGTGCCAGCAGTTGGGGGCGGGGGGAGTCGGAGACCCAGTACTTC.

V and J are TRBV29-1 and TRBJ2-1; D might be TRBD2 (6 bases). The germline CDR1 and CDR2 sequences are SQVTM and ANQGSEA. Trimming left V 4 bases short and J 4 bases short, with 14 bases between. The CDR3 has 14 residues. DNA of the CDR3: TGCAGCGTTGGATGGCGGGATCAATACAATGAGCAGTTCTTC. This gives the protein CSVGWRDQYNEQFF.

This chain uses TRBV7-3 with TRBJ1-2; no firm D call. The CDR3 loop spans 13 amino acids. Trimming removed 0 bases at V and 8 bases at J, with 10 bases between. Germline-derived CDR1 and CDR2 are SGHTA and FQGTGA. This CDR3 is CASSLTSGSGYTF. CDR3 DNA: TGTGCCAGCAGCTTAACGTCCGGGAGCGGCTACACCTTC.

CDR3 coding DNA: TGTGCCAGCAGCTTGTATGGGACAGGGGGCAATCAGCCCCAGCATTTT. Translating it yields CASSLYGTGGNQPQHF. V usage is TRBV5-6 and J usage is TRBJ1-5; 10 positions agree with TRBD1. CDR1 and CDR2 (germline): SGHDT, YYEEEE. The CDR3 sequence is 16 residues long. The V segment lost 1 base and the J segment 2 bases; nucleotides outside the gene matches: 3.

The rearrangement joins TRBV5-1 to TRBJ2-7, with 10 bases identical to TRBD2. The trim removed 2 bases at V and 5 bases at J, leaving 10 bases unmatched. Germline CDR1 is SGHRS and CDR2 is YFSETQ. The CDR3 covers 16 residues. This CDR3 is CASSFGSSGGSNEQYF. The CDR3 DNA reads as TGCGCCAGCAGCTTCGGGTCTAGCGGGGGTTCGAACGAGCAGTACTTC.

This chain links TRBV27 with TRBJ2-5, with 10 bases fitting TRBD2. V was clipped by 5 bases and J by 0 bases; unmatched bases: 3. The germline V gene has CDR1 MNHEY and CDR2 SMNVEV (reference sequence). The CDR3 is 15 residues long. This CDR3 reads CASSPGLAYQETQYF. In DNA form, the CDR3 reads TGTGCCAGCAGTCCGGGACTAGCGTACCAAGAGACCCAGTACTTC.